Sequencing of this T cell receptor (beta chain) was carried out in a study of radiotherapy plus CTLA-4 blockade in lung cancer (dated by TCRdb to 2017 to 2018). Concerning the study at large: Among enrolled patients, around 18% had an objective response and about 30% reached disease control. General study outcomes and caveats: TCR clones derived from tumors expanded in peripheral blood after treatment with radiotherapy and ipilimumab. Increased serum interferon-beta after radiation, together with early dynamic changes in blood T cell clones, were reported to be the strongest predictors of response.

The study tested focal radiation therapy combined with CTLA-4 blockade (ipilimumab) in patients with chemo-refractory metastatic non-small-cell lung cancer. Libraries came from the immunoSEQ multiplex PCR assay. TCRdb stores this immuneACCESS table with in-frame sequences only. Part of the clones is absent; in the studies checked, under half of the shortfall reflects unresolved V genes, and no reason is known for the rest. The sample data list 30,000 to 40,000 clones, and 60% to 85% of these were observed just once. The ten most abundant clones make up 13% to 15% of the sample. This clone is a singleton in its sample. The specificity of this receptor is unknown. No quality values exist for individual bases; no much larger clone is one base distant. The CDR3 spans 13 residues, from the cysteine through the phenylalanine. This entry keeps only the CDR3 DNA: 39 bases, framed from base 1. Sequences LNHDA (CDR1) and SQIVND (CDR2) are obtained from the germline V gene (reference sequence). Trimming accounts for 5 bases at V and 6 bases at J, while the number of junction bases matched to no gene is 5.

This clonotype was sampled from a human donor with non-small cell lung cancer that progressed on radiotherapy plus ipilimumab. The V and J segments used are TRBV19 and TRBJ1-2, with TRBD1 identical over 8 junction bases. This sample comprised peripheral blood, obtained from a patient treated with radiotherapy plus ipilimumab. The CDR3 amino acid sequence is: CASSPDRGDGYTF. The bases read TGTGCCAGTAGTCCCGACAGGGGAGATGGCTACACCTTC. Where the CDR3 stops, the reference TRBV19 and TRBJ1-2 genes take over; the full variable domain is DGGITQSPKYLFRKEGQNVTLSCEQNLNHDAMYWYRQDPGQGLRLIYYSQIVNDFQKGDIAEGYSVSREKKESFPLTVTSAQKNPTAFYLCASSPDRGDGYTFGSGTRLTVV.